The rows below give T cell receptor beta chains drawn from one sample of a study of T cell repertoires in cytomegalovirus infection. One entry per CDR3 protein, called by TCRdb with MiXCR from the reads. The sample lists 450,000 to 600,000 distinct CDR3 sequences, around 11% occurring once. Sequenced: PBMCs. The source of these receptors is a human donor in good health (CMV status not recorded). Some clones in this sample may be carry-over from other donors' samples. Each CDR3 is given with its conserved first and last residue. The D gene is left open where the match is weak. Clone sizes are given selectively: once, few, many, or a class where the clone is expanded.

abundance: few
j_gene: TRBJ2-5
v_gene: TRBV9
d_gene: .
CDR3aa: CANPDGSEETQYF
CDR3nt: TGTGCCAACCCCGATGGATCCGAAGAGACCCAGTACTTC

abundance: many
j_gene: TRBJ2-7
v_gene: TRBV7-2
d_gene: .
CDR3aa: CASSPLRALGEQYF
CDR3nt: TGTGCCAGCAGCCCCCTGCGGGCTTTAGGCGAGCAGTACTTC

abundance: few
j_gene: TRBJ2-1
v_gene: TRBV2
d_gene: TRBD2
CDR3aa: CASRGAGLADNEQFF
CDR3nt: TGTGCCAGCAGGGGCGCGGGACTAGCGGACAATGAGCAGTTCTTC

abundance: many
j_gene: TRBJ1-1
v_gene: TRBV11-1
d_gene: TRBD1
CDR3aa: CASSLAGQGIGTEAFF
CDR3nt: TGTGCCAGCAGCTTAGCGGGACAGGGGATCGGCACTGAAGCTTTCTTT

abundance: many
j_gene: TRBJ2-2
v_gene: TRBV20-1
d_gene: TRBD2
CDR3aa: CSARNLAGGNTGELFF
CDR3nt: TGCAGTGCTAGGAACCTAGCGGGGGGGAACACCGGGGAGCTGTTTTTT

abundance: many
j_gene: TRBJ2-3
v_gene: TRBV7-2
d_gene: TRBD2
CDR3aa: CASSLVAGGFTDTQYF
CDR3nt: TGTGCCAGCAGCTTAGTGGCGGGAGGATTCACAGATACGCAGTATTTT

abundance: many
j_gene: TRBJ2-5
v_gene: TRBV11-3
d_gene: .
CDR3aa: CASSGGPQETQYF
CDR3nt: TGTGCCAGCAGCGGGGGGCCCCAAGAGACCCAGTACTTC

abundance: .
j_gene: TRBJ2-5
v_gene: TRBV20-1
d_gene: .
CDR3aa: CSAEGQLGGETQYF
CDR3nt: TGCAGTGCCGAGGGACAGTTGGGGGGAGAGACCCAGTACTTC

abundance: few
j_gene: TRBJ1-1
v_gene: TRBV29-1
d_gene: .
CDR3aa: CSVGHLTEAFF
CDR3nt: TGCAGCGTCGGACATCTCACTGAAGCTTTCTTT

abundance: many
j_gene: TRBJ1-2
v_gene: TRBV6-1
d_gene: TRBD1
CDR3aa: CASKWAGGNYGYTF
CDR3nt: TGTGCCAGCAAGTGGGCAGGGGGTAACTATGGCTACACCTTC

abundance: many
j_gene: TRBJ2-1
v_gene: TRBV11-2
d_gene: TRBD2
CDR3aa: CASSLVAGGPGDEQFF
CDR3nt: TGTGCCAGCAGCTTAGTCGCGGGAGGGCCAGGGGATGAGCAGTTCTTC

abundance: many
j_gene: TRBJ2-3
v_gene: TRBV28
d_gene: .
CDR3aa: CASNEAGSTDTQYF
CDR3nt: TGTGCCAGCAATGAAGCGGGTAGCACAGATACGCAGTATTTT

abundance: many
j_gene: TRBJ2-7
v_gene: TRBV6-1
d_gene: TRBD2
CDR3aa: CASSAGLAAYEQYF
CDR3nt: TGTGCCAGCAGTGCGGGACTAGCGGCCTACGAGCAGTACTTC

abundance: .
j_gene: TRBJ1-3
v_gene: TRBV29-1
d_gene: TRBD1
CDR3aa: CSADLQGGNTIYF
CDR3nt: TGCAGCGCGGACTTACAGGGGGGAAACACCATATATTTT

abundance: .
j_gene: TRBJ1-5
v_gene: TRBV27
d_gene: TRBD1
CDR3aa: CASSRPGQAQPQHF
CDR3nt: TGTGCCAGCAGTAGGCCCGGACAGGCTCAGCCCCAGCATTTT

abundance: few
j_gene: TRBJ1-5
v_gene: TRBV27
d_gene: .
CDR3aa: CASSLLAEGNQPQHF
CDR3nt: TGTGCCAGCAGTTTATTAGCCGAGGGCAATCAGCCCCAGCATTTT

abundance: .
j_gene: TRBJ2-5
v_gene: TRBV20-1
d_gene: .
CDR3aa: CSARRAGQETQYF
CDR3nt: TGCAGTGCTAGAAGGGCGGGTCAAGAGACCCAGTACTTC

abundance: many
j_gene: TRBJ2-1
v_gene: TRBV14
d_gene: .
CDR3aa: CASSAYRETYNEQFF
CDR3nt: TGTGCCAGCAGCGCGTACAGGGAGACCTACAATGAGCAGTTCTTC

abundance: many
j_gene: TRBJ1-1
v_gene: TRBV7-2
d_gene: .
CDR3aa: CASSFEFLGQGAFF
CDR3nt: TGTGCCAGCAGCTTCGAATTTCTTGGCCAAGGGGCTTTCTTT

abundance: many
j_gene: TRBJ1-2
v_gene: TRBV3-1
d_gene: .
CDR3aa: CASSQDGRVDGYTF
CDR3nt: TGTGCCAGCAGCCAAGATGGACGGGTTGATGGCTACACCTTC

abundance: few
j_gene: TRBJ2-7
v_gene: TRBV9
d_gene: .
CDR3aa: CASSVEGSSYEQYF
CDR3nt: TGTGCCAGCAGCGTAGAAGGAAGCTCCTACGAGCAGTACTTC

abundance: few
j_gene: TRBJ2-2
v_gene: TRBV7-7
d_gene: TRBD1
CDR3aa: CASSPGQGPRGGELFF
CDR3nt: TGTGCCAGCAGCCCAGGACAGGGCCCAAGAGGCGGGGAGCTGTTTTTT

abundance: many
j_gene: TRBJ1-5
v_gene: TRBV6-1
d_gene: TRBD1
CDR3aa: CASRERGTVTYSNQPQHF
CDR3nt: TGTGCCAGCAGGGAACGAGGGACAGTCACTTATAGCAATCAGCCCCAGCATTTT

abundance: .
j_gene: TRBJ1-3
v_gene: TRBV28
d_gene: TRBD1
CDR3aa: CASSPRQGYGNTIYF
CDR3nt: TGTGCCAGCAGTCCCAGACAGGGGTATGGAAACACCATATATTTT

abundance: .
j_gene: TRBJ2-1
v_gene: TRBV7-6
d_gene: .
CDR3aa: CASSRRDFEFNEQFF
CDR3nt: TGTGCCAGCAGCCGCCGGGACTTTGAGTTCAATGAGCAGTTCTTC

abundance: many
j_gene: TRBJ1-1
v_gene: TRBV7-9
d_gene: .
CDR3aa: CATSPGGRVAFF
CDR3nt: TGTGCCACCTCGCCGGGGGGAAGGGTAGCTTTCTTT

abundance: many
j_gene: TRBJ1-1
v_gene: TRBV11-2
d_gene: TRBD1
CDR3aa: CASSFSRGRTEAFF
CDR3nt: TGTGCCAGCAGCTTTTCAAGGGGGCGGACTGAAGCTTTCTTT

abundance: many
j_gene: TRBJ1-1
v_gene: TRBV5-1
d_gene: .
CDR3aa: CASSLLIDTEAFF
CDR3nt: TGCGCCAGCAGCTTGTTGATCGACACTGAAGCTTTCTTT

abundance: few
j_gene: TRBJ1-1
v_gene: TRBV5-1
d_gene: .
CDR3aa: CASSLESVGREAFF
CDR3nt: TGCGCCAGCAGCTTGGAGTCGGTCGGGAGGGAAGCTTTCTTT

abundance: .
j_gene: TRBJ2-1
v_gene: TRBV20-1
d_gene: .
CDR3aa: CSASRDPRGNEQFF
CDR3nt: TGCAGTGCTAGTCGGGACCCTAGGGGAAATGAGCAGTTCTTC

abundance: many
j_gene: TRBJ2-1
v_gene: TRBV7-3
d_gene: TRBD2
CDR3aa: CASSRPGGNEQFF
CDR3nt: TGTGCCAGCAGCCGTCCGGGGGGCAATGAGCAGTTCTTC

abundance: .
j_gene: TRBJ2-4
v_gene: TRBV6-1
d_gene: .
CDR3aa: CASSSYRAPNIQYF
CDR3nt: TGTGCCAGCAGTTCCTACAGGGCCCCAAACATTCAGTACTTC

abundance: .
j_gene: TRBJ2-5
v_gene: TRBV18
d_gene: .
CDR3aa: CASSPPQPNKETQYF
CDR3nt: TGTGCCAGCTCACCACCCCAGCCCAATAAAGAGACCCAGTACTTC

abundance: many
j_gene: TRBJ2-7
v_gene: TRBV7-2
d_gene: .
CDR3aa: CASSSLGGRGEQYF
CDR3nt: TGTGCCAGCAGCTCCTTAGGGGGGCGGGGGGAGCAGTACTTC

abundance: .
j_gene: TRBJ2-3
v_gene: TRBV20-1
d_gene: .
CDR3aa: CSARVARTDTQYF
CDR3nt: TGCAGTGCTAGAGTCGCTAGAACAGATACGCAGTATTTT

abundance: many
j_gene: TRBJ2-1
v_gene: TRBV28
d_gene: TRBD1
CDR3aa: CASSLGDRGLNEQFF
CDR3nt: TGTGCCAGCAGTTTAGGGGACAGAGGCCTCAATGAGCAGTTCTTC

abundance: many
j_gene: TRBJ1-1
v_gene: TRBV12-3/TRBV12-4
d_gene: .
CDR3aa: CASSLASGTEAFF
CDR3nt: TGTGCCAGCAGCTTAGCATCGGGCACTGAAGCTTTCTTT

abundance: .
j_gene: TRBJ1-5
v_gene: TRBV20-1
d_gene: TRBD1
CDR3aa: CSAATGGGSNQPQHF
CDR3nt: TGCAGTGCTGCAACAGGGGGCGGTAGCAATCAGCCCCAGCATTTT

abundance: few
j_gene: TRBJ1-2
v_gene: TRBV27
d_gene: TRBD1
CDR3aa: CASSATGGYGYTF
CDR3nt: TGTGCCAGCAGTGCAACAGGGGGCTATGGCTACACCTTC

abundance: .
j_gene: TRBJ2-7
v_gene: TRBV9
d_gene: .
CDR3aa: CASSVGQTSSYEQYF
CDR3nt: TGTGCCAGCAGCGTAGGACAGACAAGCTCCTACGAGCAGTACTTC

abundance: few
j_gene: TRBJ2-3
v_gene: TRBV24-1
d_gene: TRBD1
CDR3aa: CATSDPGTEGASDTQYF
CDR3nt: TGTGCCACCAGTGACCCCGGGACAGAGGGCGCGTCAGATACGCAGTATTTT